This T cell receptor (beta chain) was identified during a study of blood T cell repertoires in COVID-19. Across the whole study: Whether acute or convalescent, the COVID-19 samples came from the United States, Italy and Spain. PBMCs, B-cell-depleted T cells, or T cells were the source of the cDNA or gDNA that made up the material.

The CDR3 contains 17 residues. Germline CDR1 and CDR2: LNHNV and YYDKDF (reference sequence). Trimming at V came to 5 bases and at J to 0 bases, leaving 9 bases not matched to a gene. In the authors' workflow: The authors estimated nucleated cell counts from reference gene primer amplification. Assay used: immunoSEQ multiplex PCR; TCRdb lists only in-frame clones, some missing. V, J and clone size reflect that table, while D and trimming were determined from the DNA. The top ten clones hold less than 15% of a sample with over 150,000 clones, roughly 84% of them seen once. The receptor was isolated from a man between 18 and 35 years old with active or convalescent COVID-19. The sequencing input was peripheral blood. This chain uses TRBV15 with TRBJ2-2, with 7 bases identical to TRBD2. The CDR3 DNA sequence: TGTGCCACCAGCTTAAAAACGGGAGGAGCGAACACCGGGGAGCTGTTTTTT. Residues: CATSLKTGGANTGELFF.